This T cell receptor beta chain was captured by sequencing in a study of T cells in Graves' hyperthyroidism and ophthalmopathy. There were TCR beta CDR3 regions amplified from RNA transcripts. A set of HTBI primers served as the primers for a first-round RT-PCR of the TCR CDR3. TCRdb reprocessed the multiplex PCR reads via MiXCR and lists one record per CDR3 protein. This table has fewer than 750,000 distinct CDR3 sequences, roughly 15% appearing once. Germline loops: CDR1 MRHNA, CDR2 SNTAGT. V lost 2 bases and J lost 7, with 13 bases in between. The CDR3 length is 14 residues. Input material: blood. This clonotype was obtained from a woman aged 40-49 years with Graves' ophthalmopathy. The chain is built from TRBV6-4 and TRBJ2-3; D is perhaps TRBD2 (6 bases). CDR3 in amino acids: CASSDRRDPNTQYF. CDR3 DNA: TGTGCCAGCAGTGACCGGCGGGACCCGAATACGCAGTATTTT.